The entry below gives a single T cell receptor beta chain sequence along with its context. This record belongs to a study of blood T cell repertoires in COVID-19. Study-wide context: Italy, Spain and the United States were the sources of the convalescent and acute COVID-19 samples. T cells, B-cell-depleted T cells, or PBMCs provided the cDNA or gDNA that served as material.

Methods used by the authors: Reference gene primers were amplified, and this amplification served to estimate nucleated cell counts. Profiling relied on immunoSEQ multiplex PCR, and the TCRdb table lists in-frame clones only, not all of them. That table supplies the V and J calls and clone size; D and trimming were determined from the DNA. The repertoire includes 120,000 to 150,000 clones, roughly 80% of them detected once, and 4.8% sits in the top ten. Trimming took off 3 bases at V and 6 bases at J, with 12 bases between the two ends. There are 14 residues in the CDR3. CDR1 is SNHLY and CDR2 is FYNNEI in the germline V gene.

V and J are TRBV2 and TRBJ1-5; a weak D match, TRBD1 (5 bases). The sample taken for sequencing was peripheral blood. The sequence was obtained from a human donor in a cohort sampled during active COVID-19. In nucleotides, the CDR3 is TGTGCCAGCAGTGACTTCCAGGGTCCTCAGCCCCAGCATTTT. Encoded protein: CASSDFQGPQPQHF.